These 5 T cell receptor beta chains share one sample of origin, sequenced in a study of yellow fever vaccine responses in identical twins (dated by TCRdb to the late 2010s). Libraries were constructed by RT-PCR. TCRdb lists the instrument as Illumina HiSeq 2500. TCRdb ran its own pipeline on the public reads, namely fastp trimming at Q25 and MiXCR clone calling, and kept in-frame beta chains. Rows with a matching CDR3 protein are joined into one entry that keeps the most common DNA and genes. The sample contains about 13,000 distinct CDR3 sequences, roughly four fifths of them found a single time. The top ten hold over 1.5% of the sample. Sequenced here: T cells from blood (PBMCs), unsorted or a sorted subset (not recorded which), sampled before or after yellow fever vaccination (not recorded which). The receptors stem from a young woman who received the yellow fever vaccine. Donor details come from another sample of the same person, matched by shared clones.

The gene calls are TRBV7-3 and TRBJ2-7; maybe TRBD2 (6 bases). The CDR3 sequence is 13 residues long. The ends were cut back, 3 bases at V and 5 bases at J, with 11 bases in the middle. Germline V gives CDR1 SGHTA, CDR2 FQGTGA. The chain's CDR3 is CASSFGGANEQYF. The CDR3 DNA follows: TGTGCCAGCAGCTTTGGAGGGGCCAACGAGCAGTACTTC.

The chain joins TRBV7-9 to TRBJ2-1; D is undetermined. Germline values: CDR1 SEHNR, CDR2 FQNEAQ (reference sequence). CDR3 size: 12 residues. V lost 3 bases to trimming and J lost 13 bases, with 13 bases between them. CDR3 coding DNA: TGTGCCAGCAGCTTTCGGGCAGAGCGACAGTTCTTC. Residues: CASSFRAERQFF.

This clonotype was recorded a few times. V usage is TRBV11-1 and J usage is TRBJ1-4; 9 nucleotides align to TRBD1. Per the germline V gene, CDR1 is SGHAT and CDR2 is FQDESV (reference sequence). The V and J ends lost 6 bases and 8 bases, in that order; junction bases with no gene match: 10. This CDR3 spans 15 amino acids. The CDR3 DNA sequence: TGTGCCAGCAGTGTACTTCGGGACAGGGAGGAAAAACTGTTTTTT. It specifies CASSVLRDREEKLFF.

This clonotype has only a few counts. CDR3 coding DNA: TGTGCCAGCAGTTACGCGCAGGGCGAGGGGCTCTATGGCTACACCTTC. This translates into CASSYAQGEGLYGYTF. The J gene is TRBJ1-2, the V gene TRBV6-5; D perhaps matches TRBD1 (5 bases). Germline values: CDR1 MNHEY, CDR2 SVGAGI. V was shortened by 2 bases and J by 4 bases, with 17 bases between the two germline ends. The CDR3 consists of 16 residues.

The CDR3 sequence: CSVVGDRAPGELFF. The CDR3 DNA follows: TGCAGCGTTGTCGGGGACAGGGCTCCCGGGGAGCTGTTTTTT. The gene calls are TRBV29-1 and TRBJ2-2; 9 positions match TRBD1. The germline gives CDR1 SQVTM, CDR2 ANQGSEA. The CDR3 consists of 14 residues. The trim removed 4 bases at V and 6 bases at J, leaving 6 bases unmatched.